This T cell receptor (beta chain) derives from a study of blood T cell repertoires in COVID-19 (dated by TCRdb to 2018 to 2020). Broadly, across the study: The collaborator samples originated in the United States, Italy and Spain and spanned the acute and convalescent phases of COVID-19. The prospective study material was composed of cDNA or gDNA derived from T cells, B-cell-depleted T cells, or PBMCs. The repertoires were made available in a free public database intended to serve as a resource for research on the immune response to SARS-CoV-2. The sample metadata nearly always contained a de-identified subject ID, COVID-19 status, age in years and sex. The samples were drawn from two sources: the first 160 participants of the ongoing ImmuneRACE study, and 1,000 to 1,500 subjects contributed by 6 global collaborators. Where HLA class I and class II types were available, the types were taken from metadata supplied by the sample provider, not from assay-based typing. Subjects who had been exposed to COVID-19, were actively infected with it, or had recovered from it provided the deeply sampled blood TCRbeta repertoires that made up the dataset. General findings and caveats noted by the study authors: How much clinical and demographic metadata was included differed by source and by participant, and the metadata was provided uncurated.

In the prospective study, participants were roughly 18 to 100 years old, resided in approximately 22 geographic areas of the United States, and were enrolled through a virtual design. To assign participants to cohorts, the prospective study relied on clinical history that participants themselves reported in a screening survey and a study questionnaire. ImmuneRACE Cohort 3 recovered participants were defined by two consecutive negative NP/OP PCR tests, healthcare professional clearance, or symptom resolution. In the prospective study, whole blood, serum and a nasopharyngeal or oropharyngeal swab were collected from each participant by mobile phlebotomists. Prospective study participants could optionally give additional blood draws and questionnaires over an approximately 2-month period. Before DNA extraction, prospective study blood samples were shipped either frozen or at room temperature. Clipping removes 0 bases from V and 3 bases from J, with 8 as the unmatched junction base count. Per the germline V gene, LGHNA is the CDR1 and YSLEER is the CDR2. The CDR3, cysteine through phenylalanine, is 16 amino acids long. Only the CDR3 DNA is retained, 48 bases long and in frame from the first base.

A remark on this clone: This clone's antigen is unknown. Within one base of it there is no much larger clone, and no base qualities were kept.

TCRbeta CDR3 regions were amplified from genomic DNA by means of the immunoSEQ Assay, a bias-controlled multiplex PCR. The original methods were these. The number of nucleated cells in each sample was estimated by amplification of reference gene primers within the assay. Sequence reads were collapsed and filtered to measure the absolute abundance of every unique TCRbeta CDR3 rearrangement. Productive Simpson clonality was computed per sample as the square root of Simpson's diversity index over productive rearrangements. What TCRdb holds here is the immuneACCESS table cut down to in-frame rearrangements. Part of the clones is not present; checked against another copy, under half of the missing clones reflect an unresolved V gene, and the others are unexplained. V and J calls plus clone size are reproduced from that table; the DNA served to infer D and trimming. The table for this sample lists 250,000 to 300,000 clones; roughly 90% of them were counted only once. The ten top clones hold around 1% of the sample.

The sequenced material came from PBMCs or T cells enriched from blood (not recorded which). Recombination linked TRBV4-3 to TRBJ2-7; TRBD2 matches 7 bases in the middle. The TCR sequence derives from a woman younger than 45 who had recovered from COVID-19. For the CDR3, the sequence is CASSQDLRLAGYEQYF. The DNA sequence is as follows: TGCGCCAGCAGCCAAGATCTGAGACTAGCCGGCTACGAGCAGTACTTC.